These T cell receptor beta chains were read from a single sample in a study of blood T cell repertoires in COVID-19. The protocol was immunoSEQ multiplex PCR, while the TCRdb copy is restricted to in-frame clones and leaves out a portion. The table records about 180,000 clones, approximately 90% of them present only once. Sequencing was performed on peripheral blood. These receptors all come from a woman aged 25 to 45 with active or convalescent COVID-19. Each CDR3 is given with its conserved first and last residue. The D gene is left open where the match is weak. Only some rows state a clone size, as once, few, many or a class for expanded clones.

V	size	length	D	J	DNA	CDR3
TRBV18	-	13	TRBD2	TRBJ2-7	TGTGCCAGCTCACCAGGGGGGGGGTACGAGCAGTACTTC	CASSPGGGYEQYF
TRBV27	-	14	TRBD2	TRBJ2-2	TGTGCCAGCCTCCGGACTAGCGGAACCGGGGAGCTGTTTTTT	CASLRTSGTGELFF
TRBV19	-	16	-	TRBJ2-5	TGTGCCAGTAGTATGGATAGGGGGGGCCTGTTGGAGACCCAGTACTTC	CASSMDRGGLLETQYF
TRBV7-6	-	14	-	TRBJ1-4	TGTGCCAGCAGCCTTCCAAGCCCTGAGGAAAAACTGTTTTTT	CASSLPSPEEKLFF
TRBV2	-	15	-	TRBJ1-1	TGTGCCAGCAGTGAATGGCGGGAGGGGAACACTGAAGCTTTCTTT	CASSEWREGNTEAFF
TRBV13	once	14	-	TRBJ1-6	TGTGCCAGCAGCTTAGGAGCGTTAAATTCACCCCTCCACTTT	CASSLGALNSPLHF
TRBV5-4	few	15	TRBD1	TRBJ2-2	TGTGCCAGCAGCTTGGCCGACAGGGGCACCGGGGAGCTGTTTTTT	CASSLADRGTGELFF
TRBV19	-	15	TRBD2	TRBJ2-7	TGTGCCAGTAGTCCGCCGGGACTAGCGAACGACGAGCAGTACTTC	CASSPPGLANDEQYF
TRBV7-2	-	14	-	TRBJ2-7	TGTGCCAGCAGCTTATTTAAGCCCTCCTACGAGCAGTACTTC	CASSLFKPSYEQYF
TRBV24-1	-	15	-	TRBJ1-2	TGTGCCACCAGTGATTTTAAAGCAGACATCTATGGCTACACCTTC	CATSDFKADIYGYTF
TRBV6-6	once	14	-	TRBJ1-1	TGTGCCAGCAGTTACTCGAGAACGAACACTGAAGCTTTCTTT	CASSYSRTNTEAFF
TRBV7-9	-	15	-	TRBJ2-7	TGTGCCAGCAGTCTGGGGGCGATCAGAGGGCACGAGCAGTACTTC	CASSLGAIRGHEQYF
TRBV28	-	16	TRBD1	TRBJ1-2	TGTGCCAGCAGTTCTAACAGGGGGAATGGTAACTATGGCTACACCTTC	CASSSNRGNGNYGYTF
TRBV30	-	15	TRBD1	TRBJ1-2	TGTGCCTGGAGTGCCGGGACAGGGGGCTACTATGGCTACACCTTC	CAWSAGTGGYYGYTF
TRBV28	-	15	-	TRBJ1-4	TGTGCCAGCAGTACCCTGGGCAGGGAGGGGGAAAAACTGTTTTTT	CASSTLGREGEKLFF
TRBV30	once	11	-	TRBJ2-5	TGTGCCTGGAGCGTCCAGGGGACCCAGTACTTC	CAWSVQGTQYF
TRBV5-1	few	15	TRBD1	TRBJ2-5	TGCGCCAGCAGCAGAGATGGGACAGGGCGAGAGACCCAGTACTTC	CASSRDGTGRETQYF
TRBV9	-	18	TRBD2	TRBJ2-1	TGTGCCAGCAGCCCCAAACCGGGAGGATACGGTCCCTACAATGAGCAGTTCTTC	CASSPKPGGYGPYNEQFF
TRBV5-6	-	15	TRBD1	TRBJ2-1	TGTGCCAGCAGCTCAGGGGGTACCTACTACAATGAGCAGTTCTTC	CASSSGGTYYNEQFF
TRBV11-2	-	14	TRBD1	TRBJ1-6	TGTGCCAGCAACCAAGGGGGCGCGTATTCACCCCTCCACTTT	CASNQGGAYSPLHF
TRBV7-8	-	16	TRBD2	TRBJ2-5	TGTGCCAGCAGCGGGACTAGCGGGCGGCTCGGAGAGACCCAGTACTTC	CASSGTSGRLGETQYF
TRBV30	-	13	-	TRBJ1-4	TGTGCCTGGAAGGTCGGAGGGCATGAAAAACTGTTTTTT	CAWKVGGHEKLFF
TRBV27	-	13	-	TRBJ1-5	TGTGCCAGCAGTGCCGACCGGGGGAAGGCCCAGCATTTT	CASSADRGKAQHF
TRBV15	-	16	TRBD2	TRBJ2-1	TGTGCCACCAGCAGTACCGGGACTAGCGGGGCCGATGAGCAGTTCTTC	CATSSTGTSGADEQFF
TRBV11-2	-	13	-	TRBJ2-1	TGTGCCAGCAGCTTACATAGCCCCAATGAGCAGTTCTTC	CASSLHSPNEQFF
TRBV5-1	-	15	TRBD2	TRBJ2-7	TGCGCCAGCAGCTTGGGGGAGGGTAGGTCTCGAGAGCAGTACTTC	CASSLGEGRSREQYF
TRBV6-6	-	15	TRBD1	TRBJ1-1	TGTGCCAGCAGTTACTCGCAGGGGGCGAACACTGAAGCTTTCTTT	CASSYSQGANTEAFF
TRBV9	once	15	TRBD1	TRBJ1-3	TGTGCCAGCAGCGTGCCAGGACAGGGGGCAAACACCATATATTTT	CASSVPGQGANTIYF
TRBV29-1	-	13	TRBD1	TRBJ1-1	TGCAGCGTTCCCGGGGGACAGGGAACTGAAGCTTTCTTT	CSVPGGQGTEAFF
TRBV3-1/TRBV3-2	once	13	-	TRBJ2-3	TGTGCCAGCAGCCGAGGGTTCACAGATACGCAGTATTTT	CASSRGFTDTQYF
TRBV7-9	-	18	-	TRBJ2-6	TGTGCCAGCAGACGTCCGGGACTCACCACCTCTGGGGCCAACGTCCTGACTTTC	CASRRPGLTTSGANVLTF
TRBV5-1	-	15	TRBD1	TRBJ2-2	TGCGCCAGCAGGAGGGACAGTTCGAACACCGGGGAGCTGTTTTTT	CASRRDSSNTGELFF
TRBV25-1	-	15	TRBD2	TRBJ2-1	TGTGCCAGCAGTGAGGGGGCTAGCGGGAGTCCGGAGCAGTTCTTC	CASSEGASGSPEQFF
TRBV27	-	14	TRBD1	TRBJ1-1	TGTGCCAGCAGTGCTTCACAGGGGTCCACTGAAGCTTTCTTT	CASSASQGSTEAFF
TRBV24-1	-	13	-	TRBJ1-2	TGTGCCACCAGTGACAGGGAAAACTATGGCTACACCTTC	CATSDRENYGYTF
TRBV3-1/TRBV3-2	-	12	-	TRBJ2-2	TGTGCCAGCAGCCAAGTACACGGGGAGCTGTTTTTT	CASSQVHGELFF
TRBV27	-	13	TRBD1	TRBJ1-1	TGTGCCAGCAGTTCAAACAGGGGGACTGAAGCTTTCTTT	CASSSNRGTEAFF
TRBV7-9	-	14	-	TRBJ2-5	TGTGCCAGCAGCCCTGGACAGCTCCGGGAGACCCAGTACTTC	CASSPGQLRETQYF
TRBV28	-	15	-	TRBJ2-3	TGTGCCAGCAACTCAGCGCACACGGCAGCAGATACGCAGTATTTT	CASNSAHTAADTQYF
TRBV18	-	15	TRBD1	TRBJ2-7	TGTGCCAGCTCACCACCGCGCCAGGGGGTCCACGAGCAGTACTTC	CASSPPRQGVHEQYF
TRBV10-3	-	17	-	TRBJ1-3	TGTGCCATCAGTGAGTCCCTCCAGGGCACCTCTGGAAACACCATATATTTT	CAISESLQGTSGNTIYF
TRBV5-1	-	13	-	TRBJ1-1	TGCGCCAGCAGCTTGGGCAGGAACACTGAAACTTTCTTT	CASSLGRNTETFF
TRBV4-1	few	15	TRBD1	TRBJ1-2	TGCGCCAGCAGCCAAGTTGGGACAGGGGCCTATGGCTACACCTTC	CASSQVGTGAYGYTF
TRBV10-3	-	13	-	TRBJ1-1	TGTGCCATCAGAGACGACTACGGGGGGTCAGCTTTCTTT	CAIRDDYGGSAFF
TRBV5-8	-	14	-	TRBJ1-3	TGTGCCAGCAGCTTGGACTACTCAAGAAACACCATATATTTT	CASSLDYSRNTIYF
TRBV19	-	13	-	TRBJ2-1	TGTGCCAGTTCCAACAGGGTGGGCAATGAGCAGTTCTTC	CASSNRVGNEQFF
TRBV27	-	14	TRBD2	TRBJ2-1	TGTGCCAGCAGTCCCGGACTAGCTGGTAATGAGCAGTTCTTC	CASSPGLAGNEQFF
TRBV28	-	19	TRBD2	TRBJ2-7	TGTGCCAGCAGTTTATCACCCGGACTAGCGGGAGTAGGAATCCACGAGCAGTACTTC	CASSLSPGLAGVGIHEQYF
TRBV7-9	-	13	TRBD1	TRBJ1-5	TGTGCCAGCAGCTTCCAGGGGGATCAGCCCCAGCATTTT	CASSFQGDQPQHF
TRBV4-1	-	13	-	TRBJ2-3	TGCGCCAGCAGCCGAGGGAAAAGAGATACGCAGTATTTT	CASSRGKRDTQYF
TRBV15	-	14	-	TRBJ1-4	TGTGCCACCAGCAGAGGGGCTCCGAGTGAAAAACTGTTTTTT	CATSRGAPSEKLFF
TRBV18	-	14	TRBD1	TRBJ1-4	TGTGCCAGCTCACAGGGACAGGGAGGTGAAAAACTGTTTTTT	CASSQGQGGEKLFF
TRBV19	-	15	TRBD1	TRBJ1-5	TGTGCCAGTACCCCGGGACAGGGGGCGTTTCAGCCCCAGCATTTT	CASTPGQGAFQPQHF
TRBV19	-	14	TRBD2	TRBJ2-1	TGTGCCAGTAGTAAACTAGCGGATTACAATGAGCAGTTCTTC	CASSKLADYNEQFF
TRBV11-3	-	16	TRBD1	TRBJ2-7	TGTGCCAGCAGCTTAGGGAGGGACAGGCTACGGAGCGAGCAGTACTTC	CASSLGRDRLRSEQYF
TRBV4-2	-	14	TRBD1	TRBJ1-3	TGTGCCAGCAGCCAGACAGGGTCCGGAAACACCATATATTTT	CASSQTGSGNTIYF
TRBV11-2	few	14	-	TRBJ1-1	TGTGCCAGCAGCTTAGATTCAGGGGACACTGAAGCTTTCTTT	CASSLDSGDTEAFF